This T cell receptor beta chain derives from a study of T cell repertoires in cytomegalovirus infection. Via MiXCR, TCRdb re-called the reads, giving one row per CDR3 protein. The sample contains nearly 700,000 distinct CDR3 sequences, approximately 33% of which appear only once. Notes on this clonotype: No antigen is known for it.

The V and J ends lost 3 bases and 0 bases, in that order; junction bases with no gene match: 6. In germline, CDR1 is SEHNR, CDR2 FQNEAQ (reference sequence). The CDR3 has 17 amino acids. This chain joins TRBV7-9 and TRBJ2-2; 8 bases match TRBD2. The sequencing used cultured PBMCs, collected from culture after CMV antigen stimulation. This clonotype was obtained from a human donor in good health (CMV status not recorded). Some clones in this sample may be carry-over from other donors' samples. The DNA of the CDR3 is TGTGCCAGCAGCTTCGGTCCGGGACTAGCGAACACCGGGGAGCTGTTTTTT. Translating it yields CASSFGPGLANTGELFF.